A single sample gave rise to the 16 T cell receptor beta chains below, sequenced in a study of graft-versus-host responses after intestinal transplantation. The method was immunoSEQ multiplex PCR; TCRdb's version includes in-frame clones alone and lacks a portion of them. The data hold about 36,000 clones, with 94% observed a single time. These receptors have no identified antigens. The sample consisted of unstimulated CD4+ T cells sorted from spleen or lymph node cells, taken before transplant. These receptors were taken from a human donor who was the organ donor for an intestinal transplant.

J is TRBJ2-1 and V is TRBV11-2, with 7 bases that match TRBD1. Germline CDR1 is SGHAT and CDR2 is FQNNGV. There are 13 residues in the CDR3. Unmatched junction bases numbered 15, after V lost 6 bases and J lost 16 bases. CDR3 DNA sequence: TGTGCCAGCAGTCATCCCGACAGGGCTGTTTTCTTCTTC. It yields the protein CASSHPDRAVFFF.

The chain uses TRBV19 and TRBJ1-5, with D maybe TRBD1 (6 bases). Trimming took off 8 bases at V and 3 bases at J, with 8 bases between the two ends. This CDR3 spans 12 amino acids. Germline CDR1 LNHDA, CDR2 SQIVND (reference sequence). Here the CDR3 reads CASGQSNQPQHF. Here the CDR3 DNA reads TGTGCCAGTGGACAGTCCAATCAGCCCCAGCATTTT.

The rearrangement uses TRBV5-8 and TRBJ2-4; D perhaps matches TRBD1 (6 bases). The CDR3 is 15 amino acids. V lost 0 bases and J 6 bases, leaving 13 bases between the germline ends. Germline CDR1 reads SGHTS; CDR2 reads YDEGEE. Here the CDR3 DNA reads TGTGCCAGCAGCTTGGGGGGAATGACAGGAAACATTCAGTACTTC. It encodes CASSLGGMTGNIQYF.

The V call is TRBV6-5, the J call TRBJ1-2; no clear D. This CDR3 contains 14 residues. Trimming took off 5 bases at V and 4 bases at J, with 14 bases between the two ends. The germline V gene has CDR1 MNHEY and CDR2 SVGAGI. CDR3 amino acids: CASSDYTTIYGYTF. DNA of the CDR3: TGTGCCAGCAGTGATTACACCACCATCTATGGCTACACCTTC.

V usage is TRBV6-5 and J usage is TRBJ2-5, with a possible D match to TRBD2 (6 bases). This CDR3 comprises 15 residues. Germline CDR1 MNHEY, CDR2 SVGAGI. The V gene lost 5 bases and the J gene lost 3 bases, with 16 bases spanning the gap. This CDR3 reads CASSAFGAGKETQYF. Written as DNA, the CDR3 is TGTGCCAGCAGTGCCTTTGGGGCGGGAAAAGAGACCCAGTACTTC.

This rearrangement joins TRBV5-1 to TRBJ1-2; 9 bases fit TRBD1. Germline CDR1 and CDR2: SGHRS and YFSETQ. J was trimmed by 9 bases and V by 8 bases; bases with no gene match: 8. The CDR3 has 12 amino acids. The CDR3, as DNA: TGCGCCAGTAGGACAGGGGTATATAGCTACACCTTC. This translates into CASRTGVYSYTF.

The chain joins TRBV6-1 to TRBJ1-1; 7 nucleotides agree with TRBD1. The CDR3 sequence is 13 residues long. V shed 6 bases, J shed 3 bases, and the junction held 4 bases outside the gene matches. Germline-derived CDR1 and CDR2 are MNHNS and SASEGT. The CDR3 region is CASSLQGYTEAFF. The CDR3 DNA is TGTGCCAGCAGCCTACAGGGGTACACTGAAGCTTTCTTT.

Written as DNA, the CDR3 is TGTGCCTGGAGTTTGGGAGGCTGGCAGTACGAGCAGTACTTC. Its translation is CAWSLGGWQYEQYF. This sequence joins TRBV30 and TRBJ2-7; tentative D call: TRBD2 (6 bases). CDR3 length: 14 amino acids. From germline, CDR1 is GTSNPN and CDR2 SVGIG (reference sequence). V lost 2 bases to trimming and J lost 4 bases, with 15 bases between them. Complete variable domain (other parts from reference TRBV30 and TRBJ2-7): SQTIHQWPATLVQPVGSPLSLECTVEGTSNPNLYWYRQAAGRGLQLLFYSVGIGQISSEVPQNLSASRPQDRQFILSSKKLLLSDSGFYLCAWSLGGWQYEQYFGPGTRLTVT.

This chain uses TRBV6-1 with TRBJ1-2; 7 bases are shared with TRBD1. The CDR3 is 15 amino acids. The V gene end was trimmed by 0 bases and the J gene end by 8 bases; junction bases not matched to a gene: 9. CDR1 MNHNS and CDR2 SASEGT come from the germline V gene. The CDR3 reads CASSEAQGVGGGYTF. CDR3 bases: TGTGCCAGCAGTGAAGCGCAGGGGGTGGGGGGCGGCTACACCTTC.

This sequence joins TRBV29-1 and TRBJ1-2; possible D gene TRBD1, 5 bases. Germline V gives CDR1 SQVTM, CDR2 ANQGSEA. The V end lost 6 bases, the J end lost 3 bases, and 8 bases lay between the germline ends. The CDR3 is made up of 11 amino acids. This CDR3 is CSVDSDYGYTF. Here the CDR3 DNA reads TGCAGCGTAGACAGTGACTATGGCTACACCTTC.

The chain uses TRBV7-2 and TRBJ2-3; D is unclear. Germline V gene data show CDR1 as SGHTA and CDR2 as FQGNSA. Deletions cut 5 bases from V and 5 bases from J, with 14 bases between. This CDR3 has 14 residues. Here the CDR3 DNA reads TGTGCCAGCAGCGTCCGCCCCGGAGTAGATACGCAGTATTTT. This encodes CASSVRPGVDTQYF.

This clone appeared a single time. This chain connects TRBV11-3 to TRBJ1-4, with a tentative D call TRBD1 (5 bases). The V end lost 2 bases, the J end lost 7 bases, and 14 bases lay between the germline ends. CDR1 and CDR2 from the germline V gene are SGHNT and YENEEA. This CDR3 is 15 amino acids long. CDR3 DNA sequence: TGTGCCAGCAGCTTATATGGACAACGGGGTGAAAAACTGTTTTTT. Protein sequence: CASSLYGQRGEKLFF.

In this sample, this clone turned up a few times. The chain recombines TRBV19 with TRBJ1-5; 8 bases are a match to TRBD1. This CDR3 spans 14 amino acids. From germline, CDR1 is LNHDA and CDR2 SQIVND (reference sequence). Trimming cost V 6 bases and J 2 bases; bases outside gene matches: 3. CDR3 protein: CASSQDRGNQPQHF. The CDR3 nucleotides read TGTGCCAGTAGCCAGGACAGGGGCAATCAGCCCCAGCATTTT.

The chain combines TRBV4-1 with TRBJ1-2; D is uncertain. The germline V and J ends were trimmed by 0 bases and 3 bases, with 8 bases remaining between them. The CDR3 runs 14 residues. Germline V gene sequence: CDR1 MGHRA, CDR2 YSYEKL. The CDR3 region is CASSQDRTDYGYTF. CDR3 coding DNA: TGCGCCAGCAGCCAAGATAGGACTGACTATGGCTACACCTTC.

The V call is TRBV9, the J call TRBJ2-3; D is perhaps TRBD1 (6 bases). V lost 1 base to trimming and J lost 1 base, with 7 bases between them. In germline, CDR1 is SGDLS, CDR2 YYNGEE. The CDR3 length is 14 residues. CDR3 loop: CASSVRQGTDTQYF. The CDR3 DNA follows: TGTGCCAGCAGCGTACGACAGGGCACAGATACGCAGTATTTT.

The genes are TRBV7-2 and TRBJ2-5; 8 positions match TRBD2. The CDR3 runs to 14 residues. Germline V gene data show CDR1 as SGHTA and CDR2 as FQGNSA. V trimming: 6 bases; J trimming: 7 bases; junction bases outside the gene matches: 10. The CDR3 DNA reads TGTGCCAGCAGGCCGGGGGGGGCGACGGGGACCCAGTACTTC. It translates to CASRPGGATGTQYF.